This TCR beta chain came from a study of blood T cell repertoires in COVID-19. The overall study: Both acute and convalescent COVID-19 samples were obtained from the United States, Italy and Spain. The cDNA or gDNA used as material had been derived from T cells, B-cell-depleted T cells, or PBMCs.

Methods used by the authors: Using reference gene primer amplification, nucleated cell counts were estimated. Sequenced by immunoSEQ multiplex PCR; TCRdb stores in-frame clones only, minus some. V, J and clone size are taken as reported in that table, and D and trimming were inferred from the DNA itself. The table records over 120,000 clones, roughly four fifths of them present only once. CDR1 is SGHRS, CDR2 YFSETQ, per germline. CDR3 length: 15 amino acids. J was trimmed by 2 bases and V by 7 bases; bases with no gene match: 8. The chain uses TRBV5-1 and TRBJ2-2; 7 positions agree with TRBD2. Sequencing was carried out using peripheral blood. The receptor's source is an elderly woman with acute or convalescent COVID-19. For the CDR3, the DNA is TGCGCCAGCTCTCCCCGACTAGCAAACACCGGGGAGCTGTTTTTT. Protein product: CASSPRLANTGELFF.